This TCR beta chain was identified in a study of blood T cell repertoires in COVID-19. In the original analysis: Quantification of nucleated cells was approximated via reference gene primer amplification. Assay: immunoSEQ multiplex PCR; the TCRdb copy retains only in-frame clones and omits some. That table is the source of V, J and clone size, and D and trimming were worked out from the DNA. The sample holds around 170,000 clones, about 90% seen once. V dropped 2 bases and J dropped 1; count of bases not matched to a gene: 6. Germline V gene sequence: CDR1 MNHEY, CDR2 SVGEGT. This CDR3 is built from 16 residues.

The origin of this receptor is a woman younger than 30 who had recovered from COVID-19. Sequenced material: PBMCs or T cells enriched from blood (not recorded which). The chain has TRBV6-2 or TRBV6-3 and TRBJ2-5, with 8 bases identical to TRBD1. The CDR3 DNA follows: TGTGCCAGCAGTTACGGGCAGGGGGCCTTCCAAGAGACCCAGTACTTC. Residues: CASSYGQGAFQETQYF.